These 32 T cell receptor beta chains share one sample of origin, sequenced in a study of blood T cell repertoires in COVID-19. This table comes from immunoSEQ multiplex PCR, and its TCRdb copy is limited to in-frame clones, with some not included. The table shows some 150,000 clones, with around 87% occurring only once. The specimen sequenced was peripheral blood. The source is a woman aged 50 to 65 with active or convalescent COVID-19.

The chain is built from TRBV7-2 and TRBJ1-5, with a possible D match to TRBD1 (5 bases). CDR3 length equals 16 residues. Germline V lookup: CDR1 SGHTA, CDR2 FQGNSA. The ends were cut back, 0 bases at V and 4 bases at J, with 13 bases in the middle. The CDR3: CASSLAGNGGNQPQHF. The CDR3 region has the DNA TGTGCCAGCAGCTTAGCGGGGAACGGGGGTAATCAGCCCCAGCATTTT.

This chain connects TRBV28 to TRBJ2-7; 8 bases line up with TRBD2. The CDR3 is made up of 16 amino acids. Losses at the gene ends were 5 bases for V and 4 bases for J; bases not matched to a gene: 13. Germline V gene lookup returns CDR1 MDHEN and CDR2 SYDVKM. The CDR3 bases are TGTGCCAGCAGTCTAACGGGGGGGACACAGAGGTACGAGCAGTACTTC. This translates into CASSLTGGTQRYEQYF.

The CDR3 bases are TGTGCCAGCAATCCAGAAGTTTCGGGAGATGAAGCTTTCTTT. This codes for CASNPEVSGDEAFF. The chain combines TRBV7-9 with TRBJ1-1, with unresolved D. Trimming shortened V by 7 bases and J by 7 bases, and 19 bases separated the two germline ends. The CDR3 loop spans 14 amino acids. Germline-derived CDR1 and CDR2 are SEHNR and FQNEAQ (reference sequence).

The chain has TRBV7-9 and TRBJ1-1; possible D gene TRBD1, 6 bases. Germline CDR1 SEHNR, CDR2 FQNEAQ (reference sequence). Trimming cost V 3 bases and J 0 bases, with 17 bases left between them. The CDR3 length is 17 residues. The CDR3 loop is CASSLTGSRFMNTEAFF. CDR3 bases: TGTGCCAGCAGCTTGACAGGCTCAAGATTTATGAACACTGAAGCTTTCTTT.

The chain employs TRBV3-1 (or the pseudogene TRBV3-2) and TRBJ1-1, with 7 positions matching TRBD1. This CDR3 is 13 amino acids long. Germline V CDR1 and CDR2: LGHDT, YNNKEL (reference sequence). J gave up 10 bases and V 1 base, and 6 bases lay outside the gene matches. The CDR3 protein is CASSQGRQGSAFF. The CDR3, as DNA: TGTGCCAGCAGCCAAGGGAGACAGGGATCAGCTTTCTTT.

This chain connects TRBV4-1 to TRBJ1-5, with 9 bases lining up with TRBD1. Germline V gene lookup returns CDR1 MGHRA and CDR2 YSYEKL. This CDR3 has 15 residues. Unmatched junction bases numbered 1, after V lost 0 bases and J lost 4 bases. The chain's CDR3 is CASSQDDRGNQPQHF. In DNA, the CDR3 is TGCGCCAGCAGCCAAGACGACAGGGGGAATCAGCCCCAGCATTTT.

V and J are TRBV7-9 and TRBJ2-3; weak D call: TRBD1 (5 bases). Trimming left V 5 bases short and J 4 bases short, with 10 bases between. Germline V gene lookup returns CDR1 SEHNR and CDR2 FQNEAQ (reference sequence). The CDR3 covers 13 residues. The CDR3: CASSPKTADTQYF. The CDR3 nucleotides are TGTGCCAGCAGCCCCAAGACAGCAGATACGCAGTATTTT.

V usage is TRBV19 and J usage is TRBJ1-6, with TRBD1 matching 7 bases. The CDR3 covers 16 residues. Per the germline V gene, CDR1 is LNHDA and CDR2 is SQIVND (reference sequence). Trimming at V came to 6 bases and at J to 6 bases, leaving 11 bases not matched to a gene. DNA of the CDR3: TGTGCCAGTAGGAACCACCGACAGGGTATTAATTCACCCCTCCACTTT. It yields the protein CASRNHRQGINSPLHF.

The V call is TRBV7-2, the J call TRBJ2-1; 10 bases are shared with TRBD2. This CDR3 is 17 amino acids long. Germline V gene sequence: CDR1 SGHTA, CDR2 FQGNSA. With V trimmed by 2 bases and J by 4 bases, 8 bases remained unmatched. As DNA, the CDR3 is TGTGCCAGCAGCTTACCAGGAATAGCGGGAGGTTACAATGAGCAGTTCTTC. Protein product: CASSLPGIAGGYNEQFF.

The CDR3 here is CASSPSGTGELFF. In DNA form, the CDR3 reads TGCGCCAGCAGCCCTTCGGGCACCGGGGAGCTGTTTTTT. The V gene is TRBV5-1, the J gene TRBJ2-2; no definite D call. This CDR3 contains 13 residues. The germline V gene has CDR1 SGHRS and CDR2 YFSETQ. With 4 bases removed from V and 4 bases from J, the gap between germline ends came to 8 bases.

This clone came up a few times. The J gene is TRBJ1-4, the V gene TRBV5-4; 7 positions match TRBD1. V dropped 4 bases and J dropped 5; count of bases not matched to a gene: 8. The CDR3 has 15 amino acids. CDR1 and CDR2 from the germline V gene are SGHNT and YYREEE (reference sequence). The CDR3 here is CASSPRTGANEKLFF. The CDR3, as DNA: TGTGCCAGCAGCCCGAGGACAGGTGCAAATGAAAAACTGTTTTTT.

The chain couples TRBV19 to TRBJ1-2; the match to TRBD1 covers 8 bases. This CDR3 is built from 15 residues. The trim removed 8 bases at V and 0 bases at J, leaving 8 bases unmatched. Germline V lookup: CDR1 LNHDA, CDR2 SQIVND (reference sequence). The CDR3 protein is CASGLTGAANYGYTF. In DNA, the CDR3 is TGTGCCAGTGGGCTGACAGGGGCAGCTAACTATGGCTACACCTTC.

The chain joins TRBV10-3 to TRBJ2-5; the match to TRBD1 covers 8 bases. The CDR3 spans 13 residues. With 5 bases clipped from V and 2 bases from J, the junction kept 1 base outside the gene matches. Germline CDR1 reads ENHRY; CDR2 reads SYGVKD. The CDR3 loop is CAISRDRQETQYF. Here the CDR3 DNA reads TGTGCCATCAGTCGGGACAGGCAAGAGACCCAGTACTTC.

The genes are TRBV4-3 and TRBJ1-2; unclear D gene. In germline, CDR1 is LGHNA, CDR2 YSLEER. V was cut by 1 base and J by 2 bases, with 14 bases left in between. The CDR3 covers 16 residues. This CDR3 reads CASSQVMLGQNYGYTF. The DNA of the CDR3 is TGCGCCAGCAGCCAAGTCATGCTGGGCCAAAACTATGGCTACACCTTC.

The chain has TRBV7-9 and TRBJ2-5; 8 nucleotides line up with TRBD2. This CDR3 has 15 amino acids. J was trimmed by 5 bases and V by 2 bases; bases with no gene match: 7. CDR1 SEHNR and CDR2 FQNEAQ come from the germline V gene (reference sequence). Here the CDR3 DNA reads TGTGCCAGCAGCTTAATCCGGGAGGGGCTGGAGACCCAGTACTTC. Its protein product is CASSLIREGLETQYF.

As for this clone: Compared with germline, one end of the junction differs, possibly owing to a read error. This sequence joins TRBV30 and TRBJ1-6; tentative D call: TRBD1 (5 bases). CDR1 is GTSNPN and CDR2 is SVGIG in the germline V gene (reference sequence). CDR3 length: 15 residues. The CDR3 sequence is CAWSPREGYSSPLHF. For the CDR3, the DNA is TGTGCCTGGAGCCCCAGGGAAGGGTATAGTTCACCCCTCCACTTT. Together with reference TRBV30 and TRBJ1-6, the CDR3 gives the full variable domain: SQTIHQWPATLVQPVGSPLSLECTVEGTSNPNLYWYRQAAGRGLQLLFYSVGIGQISSEVPQNLSASRPQDRQFILSSKKLLLSDSGFYLCAWSPREGYSSPLHFGNGTRLTVT.

This clone was observed a handful of times. J is TRBJ1-2 and V is TRBV6-6, with TRBD1 matching 8 bases. The length of the CDR3 is 14 residues. Germline loops: CDR1 MNHNY, CDR2 SVGAGI (reference sequence). V was pared by 7 bases and J by 2 bases, with 6 bases of the junction left unmatched. This chain's CDR3 is CASNPDRANYGYTF. Written as DNA, the CDR3 is TGTGCCAGCAACCCGGACAGGGCCAACTATGGCTACACCTTC.

This clone was found once. In nucleotides, the CDR3 is TGTGCCAGCAGTCCCGGACAGTTAAACATTCAGTACTTC. Translation: CASSPGQLNIQYF. J is TRBJ2-4 and V is TRBV6-5, with D perhaps matching TRBD1 (6 bases). This CDR3 contains 13 residues. V lost 5 bases and J 6 bases, leaving 11 bases between the germline ends. From germline, CDR1 is MNHEY and CDR2 SVGAGI.

This chain uses TRBV24-1 with TRBJ2-2, with TRBD2 matching 8 bases. CDR1 and CDR2 (germline): KGHDR, SFDVKD. CDR3 length: 15 residues. V lost 7 bases to trimming and J lost 1 base; unmatched junction nucleotides: 4. DNA for the CDR3: TGTGCCACCAGAGGTAGCGGGATGAACACCGGGGAGCTGTTTTTT. This encodes CATRGSGMNTGELFF.

This clone was counted only a few times. The V and J genes are TRBV7-8 and TRBJ2-3; 9 bases match TRBD1. CDR3 length: 16 amino acids. Germline lookup yields CDR1 SGHVS and CDR2 FQNEAQ. J was trimmed by 5 bases and V by 5 bases; bases with no gene match: 11. As DNA, the CDR3 is TGTGCCAGCAGCCAACTCCCGGGACAGGGTGTAGATACGCAGTATTTT. Amino acid sequence: CASSQLPGQGVDTQYF.

J is TRBJ1-2 and V is TRBV5-3; maybe TRBD1 (6 bases). TRBV5-3 is classed as an ORF, of uncertain function. V lost 4 bases and J 7 bases, leaving 20 bases between the germline ends. This CDR3 has 15 residues. The CDR3 loop is CARSGTNRVPCGYTF. CDR3 coding DNA: TGTGCCAGAAGCGGGACTAACAGGGTTCCCTGTGGCTACACCTTC.

This clone has a handful of counts. The rearrangement links TRBV11-2 to TRBJ2-7; TRBD1 agrees at 9 bases. Germline V gives CDR1 SGHAT, CDR2 FQNNGV. V dropped 3 bases and J dropped 4; count of bases not matched to a gene: 4. This CDR3 has 14 residues. The CDR3 DNA reads as TGTGCCAGCAGCTTCGGGACAGGGCGATACGAGCAGTACTTC. Translated: CASSFGTGRYEQYF.

The V and J genes are TRBV7-2 and TRBJ2-5, with D perhaps TRBD1 (5 bases). The CDR3 spans 15 residues. The germline V and J ends were trimmed by 3 bases and 2 bases, with 13 bases remaining between them. Looked up from germline, CDR1 is SGHTA and CDR2 is FQGNSA. The CDR3 DNA follows: TGTGCCAGCAGCTTGTGGTTGGGGCCTCAAGAGACCCAGTACTTC. Protein: CASSLWLGPQETQYF.

J is TRBJ2-2 and V is TRBV7-9, with a possible D match to TRBD1 (6 bases). CDR1 and CDR2 (germline): SEHNR, FQNEAQ (reference sequence). Trimming removed 5 bases from V and 1 base from J, with 17 bases in between. There are 17 residues in the CDR3. CDR3 nucleotides: TGTGCCAGCAGCCCTCCGGGACAACACGTGAACACCGGGGAGCTGTTTTTT. Translated, it gives CASSPPGQHVNTGELFF.

The chain employs TRBV4-3 and TRBJ2-4; 7 positions match TRBD2. The J segment lost 4 bases and the V segment lost 0 bases, leaving 12 bases of the junction unmatched. CDR3 length: 18 residues. Germline CDR1 and CDR2: LGHNA and YSLEER. CDR3 DNA: TGCGCCAGCAGCCAAGACCCCTCCCGAGCGGGGTTTAAAAACATTCAGTACTTC. Translation: CASSQDPSRAGFKNIQYF.

The gene calls are TRBV27 and TRBJ1-4; maybe TRBD1 (6 bases). The CDR3 consists of 16 residues. The ends were cut back, 5 bases at V and 0 bases at J, with 13 bases in the middle. Germline V gene lookup returns CDR1 MNHEY and CDR2 SMNVEV (reference sequence). CDR3 residues: CASSGSGTPTNEKLFF. The DNA for the CDR3 is TGTGCCAGCAGTGGGTCCGGGACACCAACTAATGAAAAACTGTTTTTT.

This clone was detected a few times. The V gene is TRBV5-6, the J gene TRBJ2-7, with unresolved D. The germline gives CDR1 SGHDT, CDR2 YYEEEE. V was trimmed by 2 bases and J by 5 bases, leaving 5 bases between them. The CDR3 contains 11 residues. Written as DNA, the CDR3 is TGTGCCAGCAGCTTTGAGAACGAGCAGTACTTC. Its protein product is CASSFENEQYF.

This clone was observed a handful of times. This chain connects TRBV27 to TRBJ2-7, with D perhaps TRBD1 (6 bases). CDR3 length equals 14 residues. The germline V and J ends were trimmed by 0 bases and 0 bases, with 6 bases remaining between them. Germline V gene lookup returns CDR1 MNHEY and CDR2 SMNVEV (reference sequence). The CDR3 protein is CASSLSDSSYEQYF. CDR3 nucleotides: TGTGCCAGCAGTTTATCGGACAGCTCCTACGAGCAGTACTTC.

The count of this clone is one. The chain recombines TRBV4-3 with TRBJ2-7, with 7 positions matching TRBD2. V shed 0 bases and J 0 bases; nucleotides not matched to a gene: 5. This CDR3 has 16 residues. Germline assignment: CDR1 LGHNA and CDR2 YSLEER. The CDR3 is CASSQDYPSGSYEQYF. CDR3 bases: TGCGCCAGCAGCCAAGATTACCCTAGCGGCTCCTACGAGCAGTACTTC.

The V gene is TRBV4-1, the J gene TRBJ1-5; D might be TRBD1 (5 bases). The CDR3 runs 17 residues. V gave up 1 base and J gave up 7 bases, with 20 bases separating them. Germline V gives CDR1 MGHRA, CDR2 YSYEKL. The CDR3 sequence: CASSQGRGITGFQPQHF. The CDR3, as DNA: TGCGCCAGCAGCCAAGGGCGGGGGATAACCGGTTTCCAGCCCCAGCATTTT.

This clone was counted once. The chain carries TRBV4-2 and TRBJ1-2; TRBD1 agrees at 10 bases. Germline V gene sequence: CDR1 LGHNA, CDR2 YNFKEQ. The CDR3 length is 15 residues. V lost 0 bases and J lost 4; bases outside the gene matches: 2. Here the CDR3 DNA reads TGTGCCAGCAGCCAAGAAAGGACAGGGGGCTATGGCTACACCTTC. It yields the protein CASSQERTGGYGYTF.

V is TRBV29-1 and J is TRBJ1-2, with 9 bases identical to TRBD1. Germline CDR1 SQVTM, CDR2 ANQGSEA. Trimming at V came to 7 bases and at J to 4 bases, leaving 7 bases not matched to a gene. This CDR3 has 13 residues. The chain's CDR3 is CSALQGAVYGYTF. CDR3 coding DNA: TGCAGCGCCCTACAGGGGGCTGTCTATGGCTACACCTTC.